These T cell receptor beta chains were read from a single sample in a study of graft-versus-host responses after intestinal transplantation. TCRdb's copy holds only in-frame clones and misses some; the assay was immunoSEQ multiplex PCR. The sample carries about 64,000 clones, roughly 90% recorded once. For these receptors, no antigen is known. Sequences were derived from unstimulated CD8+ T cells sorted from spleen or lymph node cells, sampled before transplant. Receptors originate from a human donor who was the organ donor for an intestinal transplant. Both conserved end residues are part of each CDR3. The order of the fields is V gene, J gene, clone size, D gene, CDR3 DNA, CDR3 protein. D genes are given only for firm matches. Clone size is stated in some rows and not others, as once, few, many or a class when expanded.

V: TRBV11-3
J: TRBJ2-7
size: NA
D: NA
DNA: TGTGCCAGCAGCTTCGGGTTCTCCTACGAGCAGTACTTC
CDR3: CASSFGFSYEQYF

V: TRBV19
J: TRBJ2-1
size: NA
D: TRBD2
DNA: TGTGCCAGTAGTATGTGGGGACTAGCGGGAGGCCTCAATGAGCAGTTCTTC
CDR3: CASSMWGLAGGLNEQFF

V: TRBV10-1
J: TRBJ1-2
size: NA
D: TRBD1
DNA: TGCGCCAGCAGGGACAGGGGTAACTATGGCTACACCTTC
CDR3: CASRDRGNYGYTF

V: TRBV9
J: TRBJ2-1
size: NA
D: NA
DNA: TGTGCCAGCAGCCCGCTGACCGGGACTGTCGAAACCAATGAGCAGTTCTTC
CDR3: CASSPLTGTVETNEQFF

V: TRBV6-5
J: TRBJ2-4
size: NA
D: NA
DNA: TGTGCCAGCAGTTACCCAGGCTCAGCCAAAAACATTCAGTACTTC
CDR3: CASSYPGSAKNIQYF

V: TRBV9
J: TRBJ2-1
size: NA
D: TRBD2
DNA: TGTGCCAGCAGCGCCAGGACTAGCGGGAGTCAAGGTAATGAGCAGTTCTTC
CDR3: CASSARTSGSQGNEQFF

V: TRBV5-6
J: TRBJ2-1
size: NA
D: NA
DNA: TGTGCCAGCAGCTTGGTTCCTATCAATGAGCAGTTCTTC
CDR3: CASSLVPINEQFF

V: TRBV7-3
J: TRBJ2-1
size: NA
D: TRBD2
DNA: TGTGCCAGCAGCCGACTAGCGGGAGTTAGCTCCTACAATGAGCAGTTCTTC
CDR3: CASSRLAGVSSYNEQFF

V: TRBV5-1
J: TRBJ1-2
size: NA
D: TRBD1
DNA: TGCGCCAGCAGCTTCAGGACAGGGGTGATCTATGGCTACACCTTC
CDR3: CASSFRTGVIYGYTF

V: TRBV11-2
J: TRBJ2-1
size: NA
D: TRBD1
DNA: TGTGCCAGCAGCACGGGACAGGGTAGGAATGAGCAGTTCTTC
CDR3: CASSTGQGRNEQFF

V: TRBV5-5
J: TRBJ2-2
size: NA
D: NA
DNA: TGTGCCAGCAGCTTGGGGCCGACATTAACCGGGGAGCTGTTTTTT
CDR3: CASSLGPTLTGELFF

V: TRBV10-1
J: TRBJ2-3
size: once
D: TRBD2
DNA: TGCGCCAGCAGTGAGTCGGGCCTAGCGGGAGTCGGTAGCACAGATACGCAGTATTTT
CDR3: CASSESGLAGVGSTDTQYF

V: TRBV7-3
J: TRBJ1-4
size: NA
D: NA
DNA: TGTGCCAGCAGCTTAAGATTTGGGAGGAAACCGGAAGGAAAACTGTTTTTT
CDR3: CASSLRFGRKPEGKLFF

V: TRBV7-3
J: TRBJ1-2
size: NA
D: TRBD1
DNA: TGTGCCAGCAGCTTAGGGGGACAGGACTATGGCTACACCTTC
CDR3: CASSLGGQDYGYTF

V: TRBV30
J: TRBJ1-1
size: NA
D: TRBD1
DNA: TGTGCCTGGAATACAGGGGGCGCAGATGAAGCTTTCTTT
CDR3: CAWNTGGADEAFF

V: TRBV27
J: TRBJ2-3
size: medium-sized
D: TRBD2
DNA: TGTGCCAGCAGTCCCTGGCGGGAGGCAGATACGCAGTATTTT
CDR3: CASSPWREADTQYF

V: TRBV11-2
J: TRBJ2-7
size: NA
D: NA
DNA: TGTGCCAGCAGCTTAGAGGCGGTTAGCTCCTACGAGCAGTACTTC
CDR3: CASSLEAVSSYEQYF

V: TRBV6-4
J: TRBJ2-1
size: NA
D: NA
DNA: TGTGCCAGCAGTCCAAACGACCCCCGCGGTGTCTCGGGAGCGGGTAATGAGCAGTTCTTC
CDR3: CASSPNDPRGVSGAGNEQFF

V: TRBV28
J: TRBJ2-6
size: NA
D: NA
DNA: TGTGCCACCTATTCTGGCGGGGCCTCTGGGGCCAACGTCCTGACTTTC
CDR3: CATYSGGASGANVLTF

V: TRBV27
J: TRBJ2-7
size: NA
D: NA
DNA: TGTGCCAGCAGGGAGGGCTCCTTATTCTGGGAGCAGTACTTC
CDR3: CASREGSLFWEQYF

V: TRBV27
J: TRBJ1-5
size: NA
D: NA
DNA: TGTGCCAGCAGTTCCGGTAGCAATCAGCCCCAGCATTTT
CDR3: CASSSGSNQPQHF

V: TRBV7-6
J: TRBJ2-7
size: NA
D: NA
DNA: TGTGCCAGCAGCTTCCTACCTCCCCCCTACGAGCAGTACTTC
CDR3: CASSFLPPPYEQYF

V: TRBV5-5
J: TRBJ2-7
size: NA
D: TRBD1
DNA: TGTGCCAGCAGCTTGGCGACAGGGGGCTCCTACGAGCAGTACTTC
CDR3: CASSLATGGSYEQYF

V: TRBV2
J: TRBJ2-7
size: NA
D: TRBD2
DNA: TGTGCCAGCAGCCCTATAGCGGGAGCCTACGAGCAGTACTTC
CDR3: CASSPIAGAYEQYF

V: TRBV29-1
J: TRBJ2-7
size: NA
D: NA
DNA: TGCAGCGTTGAATCCGGGAGCTCCTACGAGCAGTACTTC
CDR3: CSVESGSSYEQYF

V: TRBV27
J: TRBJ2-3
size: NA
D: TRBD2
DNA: TGTGCCAGCCGCCCCCCGGGAGCGGGAGGCACCACAGATACGCAGTATTTT
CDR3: CASRPPGAGGTTDTQYF

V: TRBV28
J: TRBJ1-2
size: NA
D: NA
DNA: TGTGCCAGCAGTTCTCCCTCCTTCCGGGGTGGCTACACCTTC
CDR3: CASSSPSFRGGYTF

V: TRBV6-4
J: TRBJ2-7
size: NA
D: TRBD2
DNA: TGTGCCAGCAGGATGACTAGCGGGATCCATTACGAGCAGTACTTC
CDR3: CASRMTSGIHYEQYF

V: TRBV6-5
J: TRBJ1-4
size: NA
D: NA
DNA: TGTGCCAGGGCAAAGGGCTCGAGGGCTAATGAAAAACTGTTTTTT
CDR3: CARAKGSRANEKLFF

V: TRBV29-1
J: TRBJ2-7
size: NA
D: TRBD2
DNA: TGCAGCCCCTATCGGGGGGGAAGGAGGGCCGGAACCTACGAGCAGTACTTC
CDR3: CSPYRGGRRAGTYEQYF

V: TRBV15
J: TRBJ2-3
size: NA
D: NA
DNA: TGTGCCACCAGCAGAGGCAGGGACAACCCCACAGATACGCAGTATTTT
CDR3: CATSRGRDNPTDTQYF

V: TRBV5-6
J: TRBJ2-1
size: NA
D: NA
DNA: TGTGCCAGCAGCCTGACCTTTGTGGCGGGAACTTCCAATGAGCAGTTCTTC
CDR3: CASSLTFVAGTSNEQFF

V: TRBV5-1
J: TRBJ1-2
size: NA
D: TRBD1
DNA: TGCGCCAGCAGCGGGGACAGGGATGGCTACACCTTC
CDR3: CASSGDRDGYTF

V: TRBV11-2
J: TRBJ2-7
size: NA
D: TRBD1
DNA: TGTGCCAGCAGACCGACAGGGGGCGGGTACGAGCAGTACTTC
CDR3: CASRPTGGGYEQYF

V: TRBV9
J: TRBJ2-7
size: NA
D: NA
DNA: TGTGCCAGCAGCGTAGAGCCAGGGGTCTCCTACGAGCAGTACTTC
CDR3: CASSVEPGVSYEQYF

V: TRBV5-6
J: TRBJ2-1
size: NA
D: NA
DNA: TGTGCCAGCAGCCCCTTGGACGGACTCAATGAGCAGTTCTTC
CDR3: CASSPLDGLNEQFF

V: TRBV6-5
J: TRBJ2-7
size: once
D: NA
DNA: TGTGCCAGCAGTCCGGGACACTCCTACGAGCAGTACTTC
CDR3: CASSPGHSYEQYF

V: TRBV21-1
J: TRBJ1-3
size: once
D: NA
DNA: TGTGCCAGCAGCAAGGGGACAGGGAGTACTAAATACTCTGGAAACACCATATATTTT
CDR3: CASSKGTGSTKYSGNTIYF

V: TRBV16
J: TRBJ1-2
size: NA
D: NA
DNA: TGTGCCAGCAGCCAAGCGAATAGGACACCCACCTATGGCTACACCTTC
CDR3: CASSQANRTPTYGYTF

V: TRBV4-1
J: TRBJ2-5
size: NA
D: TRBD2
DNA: TGCGCCAGCAGCCCGGGACTAGCGGGAGCAGAGACCCAGTACTTC
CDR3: CASSPGLAGAETQYF

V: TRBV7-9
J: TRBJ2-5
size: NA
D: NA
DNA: TGTGCCAGCAGCTCCTCTAGCGACCAAGAGACCCAGTACTTC
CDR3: CASSSSSDQETQYF

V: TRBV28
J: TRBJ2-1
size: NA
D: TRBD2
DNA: TGTGCCAGCAGTTTAGGTTCTAGCGGGAGGAATGAGCAGTTCTTC
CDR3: CASSLGSSGRNEQFF

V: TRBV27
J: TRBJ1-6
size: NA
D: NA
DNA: TGTGCCAGCGGGGGCTCGGAAAATTCACCCCTCCACTTT
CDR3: CASGGSENSPLHF

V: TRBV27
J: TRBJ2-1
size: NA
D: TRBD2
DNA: TGTGCCAGCAGCGGGAGCGGGGACAATGAGCAGTTCTTC
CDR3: CASSGSGDNEQFF

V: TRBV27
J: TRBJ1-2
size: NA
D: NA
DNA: TGTGCCAGCAGTCCAGGGAGTGCGGGATCTGGCTACACCTTC
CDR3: CASSPGSAGSGYTF

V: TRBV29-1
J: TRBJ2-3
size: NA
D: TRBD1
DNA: TGCAGCGTTGATAGGGGGCAAGATACGCAGTATTTT
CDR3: CSVDRGQDTQYF

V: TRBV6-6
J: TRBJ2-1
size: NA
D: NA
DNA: TGTGCCAGCAGTTCTGTCTACAATGAGCAGTTCTTC
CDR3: CASSSVYNEQFF

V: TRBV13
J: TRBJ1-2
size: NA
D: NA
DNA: TGTGCCAGCAGCTTTCAGGGGATGAGGTATGGCTACACCTTC
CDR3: CASSFQGMRYGYTF

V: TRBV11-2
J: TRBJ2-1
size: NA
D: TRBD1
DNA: TGTGCCAGCAGCTTCGGGACAGGTAACTATGAGCAGTTCTTC
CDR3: CASSFGTGNYEQFF

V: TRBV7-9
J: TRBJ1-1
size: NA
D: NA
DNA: TGTGCCAGCAGCTTAAGTAGGGGCATGAACACTGAAGCTTTCTTT
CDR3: CASSLSRGMNTEAFF

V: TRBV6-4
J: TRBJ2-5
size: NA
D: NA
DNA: TGTGCCAGCAGGAGGCAGGGTGCCGAGACCCAGTACTTC
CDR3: CASRRQGAETQYF

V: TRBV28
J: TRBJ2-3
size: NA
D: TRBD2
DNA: TGTGCCAGCAGTTTATATACTAGCGGGAGAACTTATTTT
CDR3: CASSLYTSGRTYF

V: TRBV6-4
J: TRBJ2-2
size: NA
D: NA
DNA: TGTGCCAGCAGTGTCGGTAGCGGACTCACCGGGGAGCTGTTTTTT
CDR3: CASSVGSGLTGELFF

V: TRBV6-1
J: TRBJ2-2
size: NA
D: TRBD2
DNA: TGTGCCAGCCCTAGCGGGAGGCGAACCGGGGAGCTGTTTTTT
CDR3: CASPSGRRTGELFF

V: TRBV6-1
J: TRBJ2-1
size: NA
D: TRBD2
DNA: TGTGCCAGCAGTTTTTCACTAGCGGTTACCAATGAGCAGTTCTTC
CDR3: CASSFSLAVTNEQFF